This T cell receptor beta chain derives from a study of shared clonotypes between healthy human individuals. As for the study in general: A couple of women and a few men aged 18 to 49 made up the donors.

Per the germline V gene, CDR1 is LNHDA and CDR2 is SQIVND (reference sequence). CDR3 length: 16 amino acids. V trimming: 9 bases; J trimming: 9 bases; junction bases outside the gene matches: 19. This clone has ten or more counts. Researchers sequenced unsorted PBMC DNA using ten immunoSEQ deep assay plates. Original processing methods: Filtering of immunoSEQ junctional sequences could not match full-length read filtering. Produced via immunoSEQ multiplex PCR; TCRdb's table is partial and in-frame only. That table gives V, J and clone size, and the DNA gave D and trimming. The sample has about 460,000 clones, more than 70% seen once.

The sample consisted of PBMCs. This clonotype was obtained from a woman aged 40 to 50 in good health. Some clones in this sample may be carry-over from other donors' samples. The chain joins TRBV19 to TRBJ2-1; TRBD1 agrees at 8 bases. For the CDR3, the DNA is TGTGCCAGCCGAGGAGACAGGGGACGGCGTACCGGTGAGCAGTTCTTC. This sequence encodes CASRGDRGRRTGEQFF.